This TCR beta chain was observed in a study of cytomegalovirus exposure and HLA in healthy donors. Broader study findings: Later analysis identified around 15,000 TCR beta sequences associated with HLA alleles, using a false discovery rate threshold of 0.05.

PCR amplification relied on 60 Vbeta primers (plus 13 Jbeta primers). Repertoires were generated with immunoSEQ multiplex PCR, while TCRdb's copy carries only in-frame clones and drops some. Here the sample spans approximately 190,000 clones, about 84% being singletons. V was clipped by 3 bases and J by 3 bases, with 9 bases between them. This CDR3 is built from 13 residues. Germline CDR1 and CDR2: LNHDA and SQIVND (reference sequence). Of note for this clone: The target antigen is unknown.

The TCR was taken from a man aged 45 to 65 in good health and CMV-seronegative. The V and J genes are TRBV19 and TRBJ2-7; perhaps TRBD2 as D (6 bases). The specimen was PBMCs. CDR3 nucleotide sequence: TGTGCCAGTAGTATGCGGGGCAGCTACGAGCAGTACTTC. Translated, it gives CASSMRGSYEQYF.